This T cell receptor (beta chain) comes out of a study of T-cell memory formation after mild COVID-19. Study details: There were largely donor-specific TCR clusters.

In its sample, this clonotype was seen once. Its antigen is still unknown. CDR3 size: 13 residues. After removal of 8 bases from V and 0 bases from J, the junction contained 6 bases not matched to a gene. The germline V gene encodes CDR1 SQVTM and CDR2 ANQGSEA. Findings and caveats of the study: CD8+ contracting clones occupied EMRA, while CD4+ ones occupied mainly CM and EM. The pre-infection memory compartment contained some responding clones, suggesting cross-reactive memory joined.

TCRdb recomputed calls from the 5' RACE reads with MiXCR, one row per CDR3 protein. The table records 430,000 or so distinct CDR3 sequences, around 27% of them present only once. This chain joins TRBV29-1 and TRBJ2-7, with 8 bases fitting TRBD1. Sequenced: PBMCs or a T cell subset sorted from them (not recorded which). The clonotype was recovered from an adult woman who had mild COVID-19 (a few samples of this study predate the infection). Cell type and time point are not known. CDR3 region: CSYRDRSSYEQYF. For the CDR3, the DNA is TGCAGCTACCGGGACAGGAGCTCCTACGAGCAGTACTTC.